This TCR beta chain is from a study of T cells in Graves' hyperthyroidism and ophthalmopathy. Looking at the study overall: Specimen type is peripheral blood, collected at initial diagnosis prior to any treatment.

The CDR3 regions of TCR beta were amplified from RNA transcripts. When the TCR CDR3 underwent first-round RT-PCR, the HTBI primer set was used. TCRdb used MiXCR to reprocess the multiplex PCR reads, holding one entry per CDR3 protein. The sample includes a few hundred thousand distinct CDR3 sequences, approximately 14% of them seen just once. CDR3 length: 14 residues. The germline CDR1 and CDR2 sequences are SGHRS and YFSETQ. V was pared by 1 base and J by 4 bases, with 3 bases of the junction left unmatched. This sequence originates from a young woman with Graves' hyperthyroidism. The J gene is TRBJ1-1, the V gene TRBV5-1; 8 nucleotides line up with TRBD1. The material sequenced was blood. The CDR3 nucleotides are TGCGCCAGCAGCTTGTCCAGGGGGCTCACTGAAGCTTTCTTT. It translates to CASSLSRGLTEAFF.